A single T cell receptor beta chain is shown here with its context. The clone's antigen remains unknown. Per-base qualities were not stored, and no clone one base away is much larger. At study entry, a tuberculin skin test and the QuantiFERON-TB GOLD In-Tube IGRA were used to screen adolescents for latent tuberculosis infection. Immunosequencing of unsorted cryopreserved PBMC covered, on average, about 93,000 T cells per clinical donor. Eleven high schools in the Worcester region of the Western Cape, South Africa, served as enrollment sites for adolescents aged 12 to 18 years. Approximately 10 adolescents infected with M. tuberculosis and ten uninfected adolescents were chosen and matched for age and sex. Adolescent PBMC were isolated from freshly drawn heparinized blood by density centrifugation and cryopreserved. The immunoSEQ multiplex PCR assay was used to generate TCR libraries, with TCR-beta and/or TCR-alpha/delta assays applied to each sample. The amplified TCR libraries were sequenced using the Illumina high-throughput platform. As for the original processing: Clustering and dimensionality reduction relied on pairwise TCRdist distances among GMM-specific receptors from T cells that were either sorted ex vivo or expanded in vitro. Each clinical repertoire was scored by mean NN-distance, the average TCRdist to the nearest 10% of tetramer-positive reference sequences. GEM TCR motif frequency was calculated as the fraction of unique TCRs that matched known GEM sequences by V/J usage and CDR3 length. Active tuberculosis was classified by linear discriminant analysis with leave-one-out cross-validation, implemented in scikit-learn. TCRdb holds this immuneACCESS table with in-frame rearrangements only. Some clones are missing; in checked studies, unresolved V genes explain under half, and the rest has no known cause. The V and J calls and clone size come from that table; D and trimming were worked out from the DNA. This sample holds around 26,000 clones; around 90% were observed only once. Roughly 15% of the sample is in the top ten clones.

In the germline V gene, CDR1 corresponds to SGHVS and CDR2 to FNYEAQ. The CDR3 sequence holds 13 residues, the cysteine and phenylalanine included. The kept DNA is CDR3 alone, 39 bases in frame from the first base. A distance of 8 bases separates the germline ends of V and J, which lose 3 bases and 2 bases respectively. These data come from a study of T cells in tuberculosis (dated by TCRdb to the late 2010s). General notes on the study: In the study, CD1B tetramers and high-throughput TCR immunosequencing were combined to characterize T cells specific for the mycobacterial lipid antigen glucose monomycolate (GMM). With 10 or so people per group, a South African clinical cohort compared IGRA-negative adolescents, IGRA-positive adolescents with latent tuberculosis, and adults with active tuberculosis.

General study outcomes and caveats: Smaller mean NN-distances to GMM-specific TCRs were observed in active tuberculosis TCR-alpha repertoires than in IGRA-negative controls, suggesting clonal expansion of GMM-specific TCRs. Clinical samples were selected based on the availability of cryopreserved specimens, with adults included as active tuberculosis cases and adolescents included as controls. Using GEM motif frequencies, a classifier achieved over 55% accuracy, whereas a classifier built on the diverse GMM-specific repertoire got to 87% accuracy (AUROC about 0.9). The smaller NN-distances in active tuberculosis patients were driven in part by shorter CDR3-alpha lengths, while the difference seen for TCR-beta was not statistically significant.

Sample: PBMCs. The V gene is TRBV7-6 and the J gene is TRBJ2-7, with the D gene too uncertain to name. The source of this sequence is a donor aged 10-29 years with latent tuberculosis or without tuberculosis infection. Some clones in this sample may be carry-over from other donors' samples. The sequenced DNA: TGTGCCAGCAGCTTTGGGCCGACCTACGAGCAGTACTTC. This encodes CASSFGPTYEQYF.